The present T cell receptor beta chain was sequenced within a study of T cell responses to AZD1222 COVID-19 vaccine. Findings and caveats of the study: Targets within unmutated variant regions were reportedly found for nearly half of spike-specific TCRs.

The CDR3 length is 13 residues. Per germline, CDR1 MNHEY and CDR2 SMNVEV (reference sequence). Trimming removed 3 bases at V and 10 bases at J, with 10 bases between. Assay: immunoSEQ multiplex PCR; the TCRdb copy retains only in-frame clones and omits some. Here the sample spans about 130,000 clones, 92% being singletons. Worth noting for this clone: Its antigen is not known. The sample contains more than one DNA sequence encoding this CDR3.

This receptor was identified in an adult in good health. This sequence joins TRBV27 and TRBJ1-6, with D hard to call. Sequenced material: peripheral blood, taken on day 0 of AZD1222 vaccination. The CDR3: CASSFLGNSPLHF. For the CDR3, the DNA is TGTGCCAGCAGTTTTCTGGGAAACTCACCCCTCCACTTT.